The 3 T cell receptor beta chains given below trace back to one sample, sequenced in a study of blood T cell repertoires in COVID-19. Assay used: immunoSEQ multiplex PCR; TCRdb lists only in-frame clones, some missing. This table has 70,000 to 85,000 clones, 65% to 85% appearing once. The sequenced sample consisted of peripheral blood. These receptors all come from an older man with active or convalescent COVID-19.

This chain uses TRBV7-2 with TRBJ1-1; D call uncertain. Germline V gene sequence: CDR1 SGHTA, CDR2 FQGNSA. The CDR3 is 15 residues long. V lost 4 bases and J 2 bases, leaving 14 bases between the germline ends. The CDR3 bases are TGTGCCAGCAGCTCATACCGGGGTGGAAACACTGAAGCTTTCTTT. Residues: CASSSYRGGNTEAFF.

The chain combines TRBV5-1 with TRBJ2-7, with TRBD1 matching over 9 bases. The CDR3 spans 14 residues. Trimming removed 3 bases from V and 5 bases from J; junction bases left unmatched: 6. Looked up from germline, CDR1 is SGHRS and CDR2 is YFSETQ. In DNA form, the CDR3 reads TGCGCCAGCAGCTACCCCCGGGACAGGGACGAGCAGTACTTC. This codes for CASSYPRDRDEQYF.

CDR3 DNA sequence: TGTGCCAGCCTATCGACCGGGACAGGGGGTCATCAGCCCCAGCATTTT. Its translation: CASLSTGTGGHQPQHF. V and J are TRBV6-6 and TRBJ1-5; 11 bases line up with TRBD1. The CDR3 totals 16 residues. Germline values: CDR1 MNHNY, CDR2 SVGAGI (reference sequence). V trimming: 8 bases; J trimming: 5 bases; junction bases outside the gene matches: 11.